This TCR beta chain was sequenced for a study of control samples from healthy donors and cancer patients. V was clipped by 6 bases and J by 5 bases, with 14 bases between them. Germline loops: CDR1 SGHDT, CDR2 YYEEEE. This CDR3 is built from 13 residues. In its sample, this clone was seen once. Assay used: immunoSEQ multiplex PCR; TCRdb lists only in-frame clones, some missing. The sample yields under 130,000 clones, around 82% seen once. The sequence was obtained from a woman aged 45-59 years in good health. Sample: blood. This sequence joins TRBV5-6 and TRBJ2-5; D gene ambiguous. CDR3 loop: CASNGGLVETQYF. The CDR3 coding sequence is TGTGCCAGCAACGGTGGGCTAGTCGAGACCCAGTACTTC.